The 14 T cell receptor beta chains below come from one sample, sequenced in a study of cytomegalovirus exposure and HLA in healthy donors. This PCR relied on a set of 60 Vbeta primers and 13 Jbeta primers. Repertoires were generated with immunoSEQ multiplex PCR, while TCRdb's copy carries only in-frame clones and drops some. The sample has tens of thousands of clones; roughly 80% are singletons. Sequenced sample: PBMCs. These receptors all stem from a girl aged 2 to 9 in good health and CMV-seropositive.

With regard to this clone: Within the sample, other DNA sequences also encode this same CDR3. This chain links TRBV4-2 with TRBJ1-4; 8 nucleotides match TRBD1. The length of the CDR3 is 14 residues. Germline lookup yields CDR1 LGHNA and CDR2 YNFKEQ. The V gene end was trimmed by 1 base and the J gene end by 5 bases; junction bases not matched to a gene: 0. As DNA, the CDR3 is TGTGCCAGCAGCCAAGGGACAGGGAATGAAAAACTGTTTTTT. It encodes CASSQGTGNEKLFF.

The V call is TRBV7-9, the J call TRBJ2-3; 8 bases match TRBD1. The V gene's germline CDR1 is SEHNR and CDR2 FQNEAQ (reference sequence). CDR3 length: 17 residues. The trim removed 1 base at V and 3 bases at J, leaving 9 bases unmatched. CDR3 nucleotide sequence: TGTGCCAGCAGCTTAGTGGGCAGGGGGCCCTCAACAGATACGCAGTATTTT. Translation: CASSLVGRGPSTDTQYF.

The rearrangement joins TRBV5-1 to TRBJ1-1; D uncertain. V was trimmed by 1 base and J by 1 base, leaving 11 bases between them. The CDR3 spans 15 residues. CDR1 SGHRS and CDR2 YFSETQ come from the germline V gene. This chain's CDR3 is CASSLNSRSNTEAFF. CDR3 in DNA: TGCGCCAGCAGCTTGAATTCGCGATCGAACACTGAAGCTTTCTTT.

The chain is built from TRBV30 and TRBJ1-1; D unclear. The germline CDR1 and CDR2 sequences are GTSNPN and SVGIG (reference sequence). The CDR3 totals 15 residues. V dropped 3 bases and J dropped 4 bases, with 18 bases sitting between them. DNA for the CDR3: TGTGCCTGGAGCCCAGGCTGGAGGGTGGGCACTGAAGCTTTCTTT. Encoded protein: CAWSPGWRVGTEAFF.

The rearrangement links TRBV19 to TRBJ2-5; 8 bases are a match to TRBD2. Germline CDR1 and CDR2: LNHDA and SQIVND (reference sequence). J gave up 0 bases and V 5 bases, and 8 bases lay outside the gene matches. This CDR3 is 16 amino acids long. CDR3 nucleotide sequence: TGTGCCAGTAGTCCCCGGGTAGCGGGAAACCAAGAGACCCAGTACTTC. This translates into CASSPRVAGNQETQYF.

CDR3 sequence: CASSLGRQGRQPQHF. The CDR3 region has the DNA TGTGCCAGCAGCCTAGGACGACAGGGACGTCAGCCCCAGCATTTT. The V gene is TRBV7-2, the J gene TRBJ1-5; 7 bases are shared with TRBD1. CDR3 length equals 15 residues. Germline V gives CDR1 SGHTA, CDR2 FQGNSA. The trim removed 5 bases at V and 6 bases at J, leaving 10 bases unmatched.

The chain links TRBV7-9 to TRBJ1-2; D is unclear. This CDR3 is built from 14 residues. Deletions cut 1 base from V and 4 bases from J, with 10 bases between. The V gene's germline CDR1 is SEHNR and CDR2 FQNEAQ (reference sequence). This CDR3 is CASSLDLGVYGYTF. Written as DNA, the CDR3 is TGTGCCAGCAGCTTAGATTTAGGAGTCTATGGCTACACCTTC. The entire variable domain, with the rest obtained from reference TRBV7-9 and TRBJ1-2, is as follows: DTGVSQNPRHKITKRGQNVTFRCDPISEHNRLYWYRQTLGQGPEFLTYFQNEAQLEKSRLLSDRFSAERPKGSFSTLEIQRTEQGDSAMYLCASSLDLGVYGYTFGSGTRLTVV.

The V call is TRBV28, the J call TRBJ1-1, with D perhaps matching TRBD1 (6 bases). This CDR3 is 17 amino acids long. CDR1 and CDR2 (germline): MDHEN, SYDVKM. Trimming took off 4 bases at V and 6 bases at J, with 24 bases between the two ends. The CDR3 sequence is CASSSIRPSQGSPEAFF. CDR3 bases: TGTGCCAGCAGTTCAATACGTCCTTCTCAGGGGAGCCCTGAAGCTTTCTTT. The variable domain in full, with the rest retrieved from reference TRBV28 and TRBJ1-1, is DVKVTQSSRYLVKRTGEKVFLECVQDMDHENMFWYRQDPGLGLRLIYFSYDVKMKEKGDIPEGYSVSREKKERFSLILESASTNQTSMYLCASSSIRPSQGSPEAFFGQGTRLTVV.

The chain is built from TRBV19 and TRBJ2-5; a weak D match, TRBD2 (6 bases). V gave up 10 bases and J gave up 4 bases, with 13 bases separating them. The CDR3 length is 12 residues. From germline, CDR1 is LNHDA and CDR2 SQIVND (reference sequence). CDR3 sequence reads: CATGSGRETQYF. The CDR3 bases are TGTGCCACCGGTAGCGGACGAGAGACCCAGTACTTC. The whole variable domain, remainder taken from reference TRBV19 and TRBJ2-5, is DGGITQSPKYLFRKEGQNVTLSCEQNLNHDAMYWYRQDPGQGLRLIYYSQIVNDFQKGDIAEGYSVSREKKESFPLTVTSAQKNPTAFYLCATGSGRETQYFGPGTRLLVL.

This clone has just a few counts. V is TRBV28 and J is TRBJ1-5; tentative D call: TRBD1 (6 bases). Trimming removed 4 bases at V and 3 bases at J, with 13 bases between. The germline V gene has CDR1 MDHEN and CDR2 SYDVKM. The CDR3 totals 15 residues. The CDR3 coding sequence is TGTGCCAGCAGTTACCGGACAGCCCCCAATCAGCCCCAGCATTTT. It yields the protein CASSYRTAPNQPQHF.

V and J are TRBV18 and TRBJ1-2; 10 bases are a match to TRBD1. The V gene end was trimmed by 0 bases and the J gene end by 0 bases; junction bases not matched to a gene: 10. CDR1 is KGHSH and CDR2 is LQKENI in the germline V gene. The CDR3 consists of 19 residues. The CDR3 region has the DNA TGTGCCAGCTCACCACCGGTGGGGGACAGGGGAACAGCTAACTATGGCTACACCTTC. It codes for CASSPPVGDRGTANYGYTF.

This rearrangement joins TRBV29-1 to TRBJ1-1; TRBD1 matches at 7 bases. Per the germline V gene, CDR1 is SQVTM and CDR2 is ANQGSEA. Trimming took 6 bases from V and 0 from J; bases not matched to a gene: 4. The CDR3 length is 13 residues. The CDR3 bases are TGCAGCGTCGGACAGGCAATGAACACTGAAGCTTTCTTT. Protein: CSVGQAMNTEAFF.

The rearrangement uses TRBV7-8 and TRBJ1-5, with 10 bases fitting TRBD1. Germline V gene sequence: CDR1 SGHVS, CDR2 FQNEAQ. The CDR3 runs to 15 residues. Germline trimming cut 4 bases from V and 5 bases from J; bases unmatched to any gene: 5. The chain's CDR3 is CASSSRDRGDQPQHF. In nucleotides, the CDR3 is TGTGCCAGCAGCTCCCGGGACAGGGGTGATCAGCCCCAGCATTTT.

The CDR3 loop is CASSPLQETGAQHF. The DNA for the CDR3 is TGTGCCAGCTCACCACTACAGGAGACGGGGGCCCAGCATTTT. The chain has TRBV18 and TRBJ1-5; the D gene is possibly TRBD1 (5 bases). This CDR3 is 14 amino acids long. Per germline, CDR1 KGHSH and CDR2 LQKENI. Between the trimmed V and J ends, which lost 1 base and 11 bases, there was a span of 15 bases.